The 8 T cell receptor beta chains listed next were all sequenced from one sample in a study of OX40 agonist ivuxolimab in advanced cancers. Libraries were prepared by immunoSEQ multiplex PCR; TCRdb keeps only in-frame clonotypes and omits some of them. The repertoire consists of approximately 90,000 clones, with around 88% occurring once and the leading ten covering approximately 1.5%. Sequenced here: CD4+ or CD8+ T cells sorted from blood, sampled in a trial of the OX40 agonist ivuxolimab. The receptors originated from an adult with an advanced solid tumor such as melanoma, head and neck, liver or kidney cancer.

This rearrangement joins TRBV5-8 to TRBJ1-5; no clear D gene. V lost 3 bases to trimming and J lost 10 bases, with 14 bases between them. This CDR3 comprises 13 residues. The germline V gene encodes CDR1 SGHTS and CDR2 YDEGEE. The CDR3 here is CASSSGSQVPQHF. The DNA for the CDR3 is TGTGCCAGCAGCTCTGGGTCCCAGGTTCCCCAGCATTTT.

The rearrangement joins TRBV7-7 to TRBJ2-2, with TRBD2 matching over 8 bases. Trimming at V came to 0 bases and at J to 10 bases, leaving 7 bases not matched to a gene. Germline values: CDR1 SSHAT, CDR2 FNYEAQ (reference sequence). This CDR3 is built from 15 residues. CDR3 amino acids: CASSLAREVTEELFF. CDR3 coding DNA: TGTGCCAGCAGCTTAGCGCGGGAGGTAACGGAGGAGCTGTTTTTT.

The chain uses TRBV5-4 and TRBJ1-1; weak D call: TRBD1 (5 bases). CDR3 size: 13 residues. In germline, CDR1 is SGHNT, CDR2 YYREEE (reference sequence). V lost 2 bases to trimming and J lost 3 bases, with 8 bases between them. Here the CDR3 reads CASSFAGYTEAFF. CDR3 DNA sequence: TGTGCCAGCAGCTTCGCAGGGTACACTGAAGCTTTCTTT.

In DNA form, the CDR3 reads TGTGCCAGTAGTACAACCGGGGTAGCTGACACTGAAGCTTTCTTT. Its translation is CASSTTGVADTEAFF. This sequence joins TRBV19 and TRBJ1-1; D gene uncertain. CDR1 and CDR2 (germline): LNHDA, SQIVND (reference sequence). This CDR3 region has 15 residues. Trimming left V 4 bases short and J 3 bases short, with 15 bases between.

The chain carries TRBV14 and TRBJ2-7; 9 bases are shared with TRBD2. The CDR3 is 16 residues long. Germline V gene sequence: CDR1 SGHDN, CDR2 FVKESK. The junction had 14 bases not matched to a gene; V was cut back by 4 bases and J by 7 bases. CDR3 coding DNA: TGTGCCAGCAGCCCCTTAGGCGGGAGGGCCCGAGGTGAGCAGTACTTC. Translated: CASSPLGGRARGEQYF.

The chain has TRBV4-3 and TRBJ2-1; 7 bases line up with TRBD2. V lost 1 base and J lost 2; bases outside the gene matches: 11. From germline, CDR1 is LGHNA and CDR2 YSLEER. The CDR3 has 18 amino acids. The CDR3 reads CASSQGPIGGGAYNEQFF. CDR3 in DNA: TGCGCCAGCAGCCAAGGTCCCATTGGTGGGGGGGCCTACAATGAGCAGTTCTTC.

The rearrangement links TRBV6-5 to TRBJ1-1, with D possibly matching TRBD1 (6 bases). This CDR3 contains 14 residues. CDR1 MNHEY and CDR2 SVGAGI come from the germline V gene. Trimming took off 8 bases at V and 0 bases at J, with 13 bases between the two ends. The CDR3 DNA reads TGTGCCAGCCTTTCACAGGGTTTGAACACTGAAGCTTTCTTT. This codes for CASLSQGLNTEAFF.

V gene TRBV27 combines with J gene TRBJ2-3; D is perhaps TRBD1 (6 bases). The V gene's germline CDR1 is MNHEY and CDR2 SMNVEV (reference sequence). CDR3 length equals 16 residues. V lost 5 bases and J 1 base, leaving 16 bases between the germline ends. The CDR3 loop is CASSPWKAGGTDTQYF. The CDR3 bases are TGTGCCAGCAGTCCCTGGAAAGCAGGGGGCACAGATACGCAGTATTTT.